The entry that follows covers one TCR beta chain sequence. The antigen remains undetermined. CDR1 and CDR2 from the germline V gene are ENHRY and SYGVKD. This CDR3 has 12 amino acids. V was trimmed by 9 bases and J by 9 bases, leaving 18 bases between them. TCRdb's table, derived via immunoSEQ multiplex PCR, lists solely in-frame clones and lacks some. The table includes more than 300,000 clones, 86% detected once. The data originate from a study of cytomegalovirus exposure and HLA in healthy donors. Study results and limitations: The authors confirmed in vitro that a few CMV-associated chains were specific for CMV antigens. A later analysis found first-cohort TCR clusters tended to co-occur in the 110 or so validation repertoires. The authors listed 164 TCR beta chains as cytomegalovirus-associated. The classifier was said to identify cytomegalovirus status with high specificity and sensitivity.

The TCR originated in a woman between 18 and 29 years old in good health and CMV-seronegative. V usage is TRBV10-3 and J usage is TRBJ2-7; possibly TRBD2 for D (6 bases). Sequenced sample: PBMCs. Written as DNA, the CDR3 is TGTGCCATGTCGGACTCGCTGGAGGGGCAGTACTTC. This sequence encodes CAMSDSLEGQYF.